A single sample gave rise to the 18 T cell receptor beta chains below, sequenced in a study of CD8+CD57+ T cells in acquired aplastic anemia. Genomic DNA was employed as the template in profiling TCR beta VDJ and CDR3. From the reads, TCRdb called clonotypes with MiXCR, one entry per CDR3 protein. The sample yields 150,000 or so distinct CDR3 sequences, about 50% seen once. Patients picked for sequencing had shown CD8+CD57+ cell expansion detected by flow cytometry. The sample taken for sequencing was sorted CD4+, CD8+, or CD8+CD57+ T cells (not recorded which) from PBMCs. The origin of the receptors is a human donor with aplastic anemia.

This clonotype was counted many times. The chain is built from TRBV2 and TRBJ1-2; TRBD1 is a possible D gene (5 bases). The CDR3 contains 14 residues. Trimming pared 8 bases from V and 2 bases from J, leaving 15 bases between. Germline V gene lookup returns CDR1 SNHLY and CDR2 FYNNEI. CDR3 loop: CASRDPKRNYGYTF. CDR3 coding DNA: TGTGCCAGCCGGGACCCAAAAAGGAACTATGGCTACACCTTC. Complete variable domain (other parts from reference TRBV2 and TRBJ1-2): EPEVTQTPSHQVTQMGQEVILRCVPISNHLYFYWYRQILGQKVEFLVSFYNNEISEKSEIFDDQFSVERPDGSNFTLKIRSTKLEDSAMYFCASRDPKRNYGYTFGSGTRLTVV.

There are a few counts of this clonotype. This chain joins TRBV27 and TRBJ2-7; 10 bases fit TRBD2. The ends lost 9 bases at V and 3 bases at J; junction bases unmatched: 8. The CDR3 has 14 amino acids. CDR1 and CDR2 (germline): MNHEY, SMNVEV (reference sequence). CDR3 sequence (DNA): TGTGCCAGGACCCTAGCGGGAGTGCGCTACGAGCAGTACTTC. Protein product: CARTLAGVRYEQYF.

A word on this clonotype: Just one base apart from a much larger clone, this may be a read error. The CDR3 ends on some other residue instead of the conserved phenylalanine or tryptophan, so this is likely a read error. CDR3 DNA: TGTGCCAGCAGTTCTCGGACTAGCGCCGAGCAGTACTCC. Its translation: CASSSRTSAEQYS. The V call is TRBV27, the J call TRBJ2-7, with 9 nucleotides matching TRBD2. The CDR3 is 13 residues long. Germline assignment: CDR1 MNHEY and CDR2 SMNVEV (reference sequence). Losses at the gene ends were 4 bases for V and 6 bases for J; bases not matched to a gene: 4.

This clonotype was observed a handful of times. The rearrangement uses TRBV4-2 and TRBJ2-7; weak D call: TRBD1 (5 bases). The CDR3 loop spans 16 amino acids. In germline, CDR1 is LGHNA, CDR2 YNFKEQ. V was pared by 1 base and J by 3 bases, with 16 bases between. The CDR3 DNA reads as TGTGCCAGCAGCCAAGCCCCCTCGGCAGGGAACTACGAGCAGTACTTC. This codes for CASSQAPSAGNYEQYF.

The chain combines TRBV24-1 with TRBJ2-2; the D is unclear. V lost 9 bases and J lost 5, with 21 bases in between. Germline-derived CDR1 and CDR2 are KGHDR and SFDVKD. The CDR3 is made up of 16 amino acids. CDR3 residues: CATSKLSPMETGELFF. CDR3 DNA: TGTGCCACCTCCAAGCTAAGTCCCATGGAAACCGGGGAGCTGTTTTTT.

This clonotype was recorded many times. The CDR3 is CATSRANRDRPYEQYF. DNA for the CDR3: TGTGCCACCAGCAGAGCGAACCGGGACAGACCTTACGAGCAGTACTTC. The chain employs TRBV15 and TRBJ2-7, with 7 nucleotides matching TRBD1. After removal of 1 base from V and 4 bases from J, the junction contained 10 bases not matched to a gene. Looked up from germline, CDR1 is LNHNV and CDR2 is YYDKDF (reference sequence). The CDR3 has 16 residues. Based on the CDR3 plus reference TRBV15 and TRBJ2-7, the full variable domain is DAMVIQNPRYQVTQFGKPVTLSCSQTLNHNVMYWYQQKSSQAPKLLFHYYDKDFNNEADTPDNFQSRRPNTSFCFLDIRSPGLGDTAMYLCATSRANRDRPYEQYFGPGTRLTVT.

This clonotype was seen only a few times. This chain connects TRBV12-3 or TRBV12-4 to TRBJ2-7; TRBD1 matches 7 bases. Losses at the gene ends were 3 bases for V and 6 bases for J; bases not matched to a gene: 8. The CDR3 sequence is 14 residues long. This CDR3 is CASSLGRTGTEQYF. CDR3 nucleotides: TGTGCCAGCAGTTTGGGCCGGACAGGCACCGAGCAGTACTTC.

Comment on this clonotype: One end of the junction fails to match germline, which may point to a read error. The genes are TRBV6-4 and TRBJ2-6, with D perhaps matching TRBD1 (5 bases). CDR1 is MRHNA, CDR2 SNTAGT, per germline. The length of the CDR3 is 15 residues. CDR3 nucleotides: TGTGCCAGCAGCCCCGACAGATCTGGGGCCAACGTCCTGGCTTTC. Protein sequence: CASSPDRSGANVLAF.

This clonotype appeared a few times. The chain employs TRBV27 and TRBJ2-1, with 10 bases that match TRBD1. CDR1 is MNHEY and CDR2 is SMNVEV in the germline V gene (reference sequence). With V trimmed by 7 bases and J by 9 bases, 12 bases remained unmatched. This CDR3 comprises 15 residues. Written as DNA, the CDR3 is TGTGCCAGCACCCATCCTTGGGACAGGGGAGGTGAGCAGTTCTTC. Its protein product is CASTHPWDRGGEQFF.

V usage is TRBV20-1 and J usage is TRBJ2-7; D is ambiguous. The germline V gene encodes CDR1 DFQATT and CDR2 SNEGSKA (reference sequence). With 5 bases removed from V and 1 base from J, the gap between germline ends came to 9 bases. The CDR3 is 12 amino acids. This chain's CDR3 is CSAGLDSYEQYF. The CDR3 DNA follows: TGCAGTGCTGGGCTTGATTCCTACGAGCAGTACTTC.

This clonotype was observed a few times. The chain links TRBV27 to TRBJ2-3; D possibly corresponds to TRBD2 (5 bases). The V end lost 3 bases, the J end lost 2 bases, and 9 bases lay between the germline ends. Germline V gene data show CDR1 as MNHEY and CDR2 as SMNVEV (reference sequence). CDR3 size: 14 residues. The DNA of the CDR3 is TGTGCCAGCAGTTTGGAGGACCCCACAGATACGCAGTATTTT. Translating it yields CASSLEDPTDTQYF.

This clonotype occurred a few times. This rearrangement joins TRBV7-3 to TRBJ2-7; TRBD1 is a possible D gene (6 bases). From germline, CDR1 is SGHTA and CDR2 FQGTGA. Trimming cost V 5 bases and J 0 bases, with 17 bases left between them. This CDR3 spans 16 amino acids. CDR3 residues: CASSLSRGTPSYEQYF. Written as DNA, the CDR3 is TGTGCCAGCAGCCTAAGTAGAGGGACACCCTCCTACGAGCAGTACTTC.

This chain links TRBV25-1 with TRBJ2-1; 13 bases line up with TRBD2. The CDR3 sequence is 16 residues long. In germline, CDR1 is MGHDK, CDR2 SYGVNS. J was trimmed by 7 bases and V by 3 bases; bases with no gene match: 6. The CDR3 DNA reads TGTGCCAGCAGTGAGGTGGGACTAGCGGGACCGAATGAGCAGTTCTTC. Protein product: CASSEVGLAGPNEQFF.

This clonotype was picked up many times. This sequence joins TRBV12-5 and TRBJ2-1; D is possibly TRBD2 (6 bases). The CDR3 covers 15 residues. Trimming took off 5 bases at V and 3 bases at J, with 14 bases between the two ends. Germline CDR1 reads LGHNT; CDR2 reads FRNRAP. CDR3 loop: CASGLPFGSYNEQFF. For the CDR3, the DNA is TGTGCTAGTGGTCTGCCGTTCGGGAGCTACAATGAGCAGTTCTTC.

This chain links TRBV19 with TRBJ1-1; weak D call: TRBD1 (5 bases). This CDR3 is built from 16 residues. The V gene's germline CDR1 is LNHDA and CDR2 SQIVND (reference sequence). V was shortened by 4 bases and J by 1 base, with 16 bases between the two germline ends. The CDR3 region is CASSTSDSEGNTEAFF. The CDR3, as DNA: TGTGCCAGTAGTACCTCCGACAGTGAAGGGAACACTGAAGCTTTCTTT.

This clonotype was observed many times. This chain uses TRBV7-2 with TRBJ2-6; D remains ambiguous. The CDR3 contains 17 residues. CDR1 SGHTA and CDR2 FQGNSA come from the germline V gene. V lost 0 bases and J 1 base, leaving 10 bases between the germline ends. The CDR3 nucleotides are TGTGCCAGCAGCTTAGCTTTTGGCCCGTCTGGGGCCAACGTCCTGACTTTC. This translates into CASSLAFGPSGANVLTF.

A few counts support this clonotype. The CDR3 sequence: CASRTSGSSETQYF. The CDR3 region has the DNA TGTGCCAGTCGGACTAGCGGGAGTTCGGAGACCCAGTACTTC. The chain links TRBV10-3 to TRBJ2-5; TRBD2 matches at 13 bases. The CDR3 contains 14 residues. CDR1 is ENHRY, CDR2 SYGVKD, per germline. V lost 10 bases and J lost 5; bases outside the gene matches: 7.

The chain couples TRBV24-1 to TRBJ2-2; TRBD1 matches 7 bases. The CDR3 has 18 amino acids. Germline CDR1 KGHDR, CDR2 SFDVKD. The ends lost 3 bases at V and 5 bases at J; junction bases unmatched: 14. Here the CDR3 DNA reads TGTGCCACCAGTGATGGGACCGGGACAGTGTCGTGGACCGGGGAGCTGTTTTTT. Its translation is CATSDGTGTVSWTGELFF.